This is a list of T cell receptor beta chains from one sample in a study of blood T cell repertoires in COVID-19. This table comes from immunoSEQ multiplex PCR, and its TCRdb copy is limited to in-frame clones, with some not included. The table lists roughly 200,000 clones, 75% to 85% of them singletons, with around 10% in the top ten. The sample was peripheral blood. Receptors were obtained from a woman aged 40 to 55 with COVID-19, enrolled during active disease. Both conserved end residues are part of each CDR3. Each record gives: V gene, J gene, clone size, D gene, CDR3 protein, CDR3 DNA. A D gene is named only where the DNA matches it firmly. Not every row has a clone size; where given, it reads once, few, many or a size class.

V gene: TRBV7-8
J gene: TRBJ2-7
clone size: NA
D gene: NA
CDR3 protein: CASSLAQIGEKSYEQYF
CDR3 DNA: TGTGCCAGCAGCTTAGCCCAGATCGGGGAGAAAAGCTACGAGCAGTACTTC

V gene: TRBV5-1
J gene: TRBJ2-3
clone size: NA
D gene: NA
CDR3 protein: CASSLGEGTDTQYF
CDR3 DNA: TGCGCCAGCAGCTTGGGGGAGGGCACAGATACGCAGTATTTT

V gene: TRBV3-1/TRBV3-2
J gene: TRBJ1-2
clone size: NA
D gene: NA
CDR3 protein: CASSQPLYGYTF
CDR3 DNA: TGTGCCAGCAGCCAACCCCTCTATGGCTACACCTTC

V gene: TRBV9
J gene: TRBJ1-6
clone size: NA
D gene: TRBD1
CDR3 protein: CASSTRQGSPLHF
CDR3 DNA: TGTGCCAGCAGCACCCGACAGGGCTCACCCCTCCACTTT

V gene: TRBV18
J gene: TRBJ1-1
clone size: NA
D gene: TRBD1
CDR3 protein: CASSRGTGAEAFF
CDR3 DNA: TGTGCCAGCTCACGGGGGACAGGGGCTGAAGCTTTCTTT

V gene: TRBV6-5
J gene: TRBJ2-1
clone size: NA
D gene: TRBD2
CDR3 protein: CASRVAGGGFNEQFF
CDR3 DNA: TGTGCCAGCAGGGTAGCGGGAGGTGGATTTAATGAGCAGTTCTTC

V gene: TRBV5-4
J gene: TRBJ2-1
clone size: NA
D gene: TRBD1
CDR3 protein: CASSLVGTGHNEQFF
CDR3 DNA: TGTGCCAGCAGCTTGGTTGGGACAGGTCACAATGAGCAGTTCTTC

V gene: TRBV7-9
J gene: TRBJ2-1
clone size: NA
D gene: TRBD2
CDR3 protein: CASSFSGTSYNEQFF
CDR3 DNA: TGTGCCAGCAGCTTTAGCGGGACCTCCTACAATGAGCAGTTCTTC

V gene: TRBV6-5
J gene: TRBJ1-1
clone size: NA
D gene: NA
CDR3 protein: CASSYRAGRTEAFF
CDR3 DNA: TGTGCCAGCAGTTACCGCGCAGGGCGAACTGAAGCTTTCTTT

V gene: TRBV14
J gene: TRBJ2-7
clone size: NA
D gene: TRBD1
CDR3 protein: CASSTRDSYEQYF
CDR3 DNA: TGTGCCAGCAGCACCCGGGACAGCTACGAGCAGTACTTC

V gene: TRBV6-5
J gene: TRBJ2-1
clone size: NA
D gene: NA
CDR3 protein: CASRTQVRYNEQFF
CDR3 DNA: TGTGCCAGCAGAACACAGGTCCGATACAATGAGCAGTTCTTC

V gene: TRBV24-1
J gene: TRBJ2-3
clone size: once
D gene: NA
CDR3 protein: CATGGLDTQYF
CDR3 DNA: TGTGCCACCGGGGGCTTAGATACGCAGTATTTT

V gene: TRBV2
J gene: TRBJ2-2
clone size: NA
D gene: NA
CDR3 protein: CASSEFPRTERGELFF
CDR3 DNA: TGTGCCAGCAGTGAATTCCCCCGGACAGAACGCGGGGAGCTGTTTTTT

V gene: TRBV11-3
J gene: TRBJ2-2
clone size: NA
D gene: TRBD1
CDR3 protein: CASSPGQGTGELFF
CDR3 DNA: TGTGCCAGCAGCCCAGGACAGGGTACCGGGGAGCTGTTTTTT

V gene: TRBV5-1
J gene: TRBJ1-2
clone size: once
D gene: NA
CDR3 protein: CASSLLGHTEANYGYTF
CDR3 DNA: TGCGCCAGCAGCCTTTTGGGACACACGGAAGCTAACTATGGCTACACCTTC

V gene: TRBV5-4
J gene: TRBJ2-1
clone size: once
D gene: NA
CDR3 protein: CASLAGRNYNEQFF
CDR3 DNA: TGTGCCAGCCTCGCGGGGCGGAACTACAATGAGCAGTTCTTC

V gene: TRBV19
J gene: TRBJ2-1
clone size: once
D gene: TRBD2
CDR3 protein: CATLSGRHNEQFF
CDR3 DNA: TGTGCCACCCTTAGCGGGAGACACAATGAGCAGTTCTTC

V gene: TRBV24-1
J gene: TRBJ2-7
clone size: NA
D gene: TRBD1
CDR3 protein: CATSDPRDRSYEQYF
CDR3 DNA: TGTGCCACCAGTGACCCCCGGGACAGATCCTACGAGCAGTACTTC

V gene: TRBV7-8
J gene: TRBJ1-1
clone size: NA
D gene: NA
CDR3 protein: CASSLPRGRNTEAFF
CDR3 DNA: TGTGCCAGCAGCTTACCCCGGGGTCGAAACACTGAAGCTTTCTTT

V gene: TRBV16
J gene: TRBJ1-4
clone size: NA
D gene: TRBD1
CDR3 protein: CASSLLQGKDEKLFF
CDR3 DNA: TGTGCCAGCAGCCTCTTACAGGGGAAGGATGAAAAACTGTTTTTT

V gene: TRBV11-2
J gene: TRBJ2-3
clone size: NA
D gene: TRBD2
CDR3 protein: CASSLGVGLAGGADTQYF
CDR3 DNA: TGTGCCAGCAGCTTAGGGGTGGGACTAGCGGGAGGCGCGGATACGCAGTATTTT

V gene: TRBV19
J gene: TRBJ1-4
clone size: NA
D gene: NA
CDR3 protein: CASSIQGGKLFF
CDR3 DNA: TGTGCCAGTAGTATACAGGGCGGAAAACTGTTTTTT

V gene: TRBV7-9
J gene: TRBJ1-1
clone size: NA
D gene: TRBD1
CDR3 protein: CASSLDRANTEAFF
CDR3 DNA: TGTGCCAGCAGCCTAGACAGGGCCAACACTGAAGCTTTCTTT

V gene: TRBV19
J gene: TRBJ1-2
clone size: once
D gene: NA
CDR3 protein: CASNDRLGGYTF
CDR3 DNA: TGTGCCAGCAACGACAGGTTGGGGGGCTACACCTTC

V gene: TRBV5-5
J gene: TRBJ1-5
clone size: NA
D gene: NA
CDR3 protein: CASSRAAGNSNQPQHF
CDR3 DNA: TGTGCCAGCAGCCGGGCGGCAGGGAATAGCAATCAGCCCCAGCATTTT

V gene: TRBV11-2
J gene: TRBJ2-5
clone size: NA
D gene: NA
CDR3 protein: CASSSSSGGETQYF
CDR3 DNA: TGTGCCAGCAGTTCAAGTTCCGGGGGTGAGACCCAGTACTTC

V gene: TRBV19
J gene: TRBJ2-7
clone size: NA
D gene: TRBD1
CDR3 protein: CASSPGTGNYEQYF
CDR3 DNA: TGTGCCAGTAGTCCAGGGACAGGGAACTACGAGCAGTACTTC

V gene: TRBV6-5
J gene: TRBJ2-4
clone size: NA
D gene: TRBD1
CDR3 protein: CASLQGTEDIQYF
CDR3 DNA: TGTGCCAGCCTACAGGGGACGGAGGACATTCAGTACTTC

V gene: TRBV19
J gene: TRBJ2-1
clone size: NA
D gene: TRBD2
CDR3 protein: CAVSGVAGNEQFF
CDR3 DNA: TGTGCCGTATCGGGGGTAGCGGGCAATGAGCAGTTCTTC

V gene: TRBV15
J gene: TRBJ2-7
clone size: NA
D gene: TRBD1
CDR3 protein: CATSREGQGTLLSEQYF
CDR3 DNA: TGTGCCACCAGCAGAGAAGGACAGGGAACGCTTCTGTCCGAGCAGTACTTC

V gene: TRBV13
J gene: TRBJ2-7
clone size: NA
D gene: TRBD2
CDR3 protein: CASSWGLAAYEQYF
CDR3 DNA: TGTGCCAGCAGCTGGGGACTAGCGGCCTACGAGCAGTACTTC

V gene: TRBV4-1
J gene: TRBJ2-3
clone size: NA
D gene: NA
CDR3 protein: CASSQGGTSTDTQYF
CDR3 DNA: TGCGCCAGCAGTCAAGGGGGGACTAGCACAGATACGCAGTATTTT

V gene: TRBV6-6
J gene: TRBJ2-2
clone size: NA
D gene: NA
CDR3 protein: CASSYDPDSNTGELFF
CDR3 DNA: TGTGCCAGCAGTTACGATCCGGACAGTAACACCGGGGAGCTGTTTTTT

V gene: TRBV3-1/TRBV3-2
J gene: TRBJ1-6
clone size: NA
D gene: TRBD1
CDR3 protein: CASSQNRGSPLHF
CDR3 DNA: TGTGCCAGCAGCCAAAACAGGGGATCACCCCTCCACTTT

V gene: TRBV6-1
J gene: TRBJ1-5
clone size: NA
D gene: TRBD1
CDR3 protein: CASSEGTGGLPQHF
CDR3 DNA: TGTGCCAGCAGTGAGGGGACAGGGGGCCTCCCCCAGCATTTT

V gene: TRBV10-2
J gene: TRBJ2-1
clone size: NA
D gene: TRBD2
CDR3 protein: CASKGPIRGLAVINEQFF
CDR3 DNA: TGCGCCAGCAAAGGGCCCATCAGAGGACTAGCGGTTATCAATGAGCAGTTCTTC

V gene: TRBV5-1
J gene: TRBJ2-7
clone size: NA
D gene: TRBD2
CDR3 protein: CASSSAGLAGGEQYF
CDR3 DNA: TGCGCCAGCAGCTCCGCGGGACTAGCGGGGGGCGAGCAGTACTTC

V gene: TRBV6-5
J gene: TRBJ1-1
clone size: NA
D gene: TRBD1
CDR3 protein: CASSPQRQGVTEAFF
CDR3 DNA: TGTGCCAGCAGTCCTCAGAGACAGGGGGTCACTGAAGCTTTCTTT

V gene: TRBV14
J gene: TRBJ2-1
clone size: once
D gene: NA
CDR3 protein: CATGSYNEQFF
CDR3 DNA: TGTGCCACCGGCTCCTACAATGAGCAGTTCTTC

V gene: TRBV12-3/TRBV12-4
J gene: TRBJ1-1
clone size: NA
D gene: NA
CDR3 protein: CASRLTGNTEAFF
CDR3 DNA: TGTGCCAGCAGATTGACAGGGAACACTGAAGCTTTCTTT

V gene: TRBV2
J gene: TRBJ2-5
clone size: NA
D gene: NA
CDR3 protein: CASRNNQETQYF
CDR3 DNA: TGTGCCAGCAGAAACAACCAAGAGACCCAGTACTTC

V gene: TRBV5-5
J gene: TRBJ2-1
clone size: NA
D gene: TRBD1
CDR3 protein: CASSQGQGSAYNEQFF
CDR3 DNA: TGTGCCAGCAGCCAGGGACAGGGATCGGCATACAATGAGCAGTTCTTC

V gene: TRBV10-3
J gene: TRBJ2-2
clone size: NA
D gene: NA
CDR3 protein: CAISPTGETGELFF
CDR3 DNA: TGTGCCATCAGCCCAACCGGAGAGACCGGGGAGCTGTTTTTT

V gene: TRBV7-9
J gene: TRBJ1-4
clone size: NA
D gene: TRBD1
CDR3 protein: CASSQQTGREKLFF
CDR3 DNA: TGTGCCAGCAGCCAACAGACAGGGAGGGAAAAACTGTTTTTT

V gene: TRBV9
J gene: TRBJ1-1
clone size: NA
D gene: NA
CDR3 protein: CASSVDEGFNTEAFF
CDR3 DNA: TGTGCCAGCAGCGTAGATGAGGGATTTAACACTGAAGCTTTCTTT

V gene: TRBV20-1
J gene: TRBJ1-2
clone size: NA
D gene: NA
CDR3 protein: CSATRDYGYTF
CDR3 DNA: TGCAGTGCTACTCGGGACTATGGCTACACCTTC